What follows describes a single T cell receptor beta chain. Its recognized antigen is unknown. No much larger clonotype is one base removed from it; base qualities were not supplied. The sample originates from a study of T cell responses to AZD1222 COVID-19 vaccine (dated by TCRdb to the early 2020s). About the investigation overall: Because spike-specific TCR depth and breadth did not differ between the two schedules, AZD1222 recipients who got a second dose at roughly 4 weeks were pooled with those who got a second dose at roughly 12 weeks. Trial participants were enrolled by age into 18-55, 56-69 and 70-plus year subgroups, with around 150, 28 and 57 TCR-sequenced participants respectively. A total of approximately 240 trial participants underwent TCR sequencing, of whom more than 200 had received two doses of AZD1222 and 26 had received two doses of the MenACWY control vaccine. Overall study outcomes, separate from this receptor: Because no samples from the day 14 peak response were available, repertoires could be characterized only after the peak T cell response. The vaccine-associated CD4 TCRs covered the entire spike protein, and the dominant responses fell in regions 160-218 and 743-854. Nearly half of unique spike-specific TCRs reportedly recognized epitopes outside regions mutated in the B.1.351 and B.1.1.7 variants. Conclusions about previously exposed vaccinees are limited, since just six or seven AZD1222 recipients were seropositive for SARS-CoV-2 at baseline. Participants were mostly white British, with more females than males. The authors suggested clonal diversity may have been underestimated. After two AZD1222 doses, spike-specific TCR breadth and depth were significantly higher than at day 0 and than in MenACWY recipients. The 56-69-year group was small, and its depth increase did not reach significance, likely because of low power.

This specimen's time point label, per the study, means: baseline before first vaccination. Vaccinee samples came from UK trials COV001 and COV002, including a single-blind randomized controlled phase 2/3 trial of AZD1222 (ChAdOx1 nCoV-19) in healthy adults. For TCRbeta chain sequencing, PBMC samples were collected from trial participants at day 0 and at day 28 after the second dose. The CDR3 regions of human TCRbeta chains were analyzed by immunosequencing. The paper's processing steps were these. Repertoire TCRs were checked for matches against a reference library of SARS-CoV-2-specific TCRs that had been generated using the MIRA antigen-specificity platform. Breadth was defined as the fraction of unique TCRs that were SARS-CoV-2-associated, and depth was defined as the fraction of total T cells that were SARS-CoV-2-associated. Using the MIRA data, each spike-specific TCR was assigned both to the spike region to which the TCR was reactive and to a CD4 or CD8 class. Log10-transformed breadth and depth values were compared by one-way ANOVA with Sidak's multiple comparisons tests. In its TCRdb copy, this immuneACCESS table keeps in-frame sequences only and misses some clones. Where compared with another copy, unresolved V genes explain less than half of these, and the others have no known cause. V and J calls and clone size are copied from that table; D and trimming were computed from the DNA. The sample table contains 150,000 or so clones; only one count was recorded for more than 85% of them. The ten biggest clones cover under 2% of the sample.

The TCR comes from an adult in good health. This specimen was peripheral blood, taken on day 0 of AZD1222 vaccination.

The CDR3 amino acid sequence is: CASSFGQGRSYEQYF. In nucleotide form, the sequence is TGTGCCAGCAGCTTTGGACAGGGACGTTCCTACGAGCAGTACTTC. The rearranged segments are TRBV11-2 and TRBJ2-7; 8 bases in between match TRBD1. Relative to germline, V is missing 3 bases and J is missing 1 base, with 5 bases of the junction outside any gene match. Inclusive of the bounding cysteine and phenylalanine, the CDR3 is 15 residues long. The kept DNA is CDR3 alone, 45 bases in frame from the first base. CDR1 SGHAT and CDR2 FQNNGV were looked up in the germline V gene.